Listed here are 28 T cell receptor beta chains from one sample, sequenced in a study of T cells after yellow fever vaccination. TCRdb fed the 5' RACE reads into MiXCR, producing one record per CDR3 protein. Found here are around 600,000 distinct CDR3 sequences, approximately 13% of them singletons; the top ten hold 15%. The sample in question was PBMCs, obtained on the day of the yellow fever booster vaccination. These receptor sequences come from a man aged 25 to 40 who received the YFV17D yellow fever vaccine.

The gene calls are TRBV20-1 and TRBJ2-3; D gene ambiguous. Per the germline V gene, CDR1 is DFQATT and CDR2 is SNEGSKA (reference sequence). The CDR3 is made up of 10 amino acids. V was pared by 3 bases and J by 6 bases, with 4 bases between. CDR3 protein: CSARDDTQYF. The CDR3 DNA is TGCAGTGCTAGGGACGATACGCAGTATTTT.

The chain couples TRBV27 to TRBJ1-1, with D possibly being TRBD1 (6 bases). The CDR3 length is 14 residues. Germline V gene data show CDR1 as MNHEY and CDR2 as SMNVEV (reference sequence). Trimming cost V 7 bases and J 2 bases, with 14 bases left between them. The CDR3 spells CASTPTGFNTEAFF. For the CDR3, the DNA is TGTGCCAGCACCCCGACAGGATTTAACACTGAAGCTTTCTTT.

V and J are TRBV7-8 and TRBJ2-1; TRBD2 matches at 7 bases. The CDR3 runs 16 residues. V was clipped by 1 base and J by 4 bases; unmatched bases: 7. Germline CDR1 reads SGHVS; CDR2 reads FQNEAQ. The CDR3 loop is CASSLGTGLGYNEQFF. CDR3 sequence (DNA): TGTGCCAGCAGCTTAGGTACCGGACTAGGATACAATGAGCAGTTCTTC.

The J gene is TRBJ1-4, the V gene TRBV7-2, with TRBD1 matching over 7 bases. This CDR3 comprises 15 residues. Germline V gives CDR1 SGHTA, CDR2 FQGNSA. Trimming removed 6 bases from V and 5 bases from J; junction bases left unmatched: 9. CDR3 coding DNA: TGTGCCAGCAGTTTAACCGGGACAGCAAATGAAAAACTGTTTTTT. Translation: CASSLTGTANEKLFF.

Comments on this clonotype: Sequence at one end of the junction differs from germline and may be a read error. The rearrangement links TRBV5-4 to TRBJ2-3; D is ambiguous. The germline CDR1 and CDR2 sequences are SGHNT and YYREEE (reference sequence). The CDR3 is 16 amino acids. CDR3 region: CVSSHATPMDGDTQYF. CDR3 DNA sequence: TGTGTCAGCAGCCACGCGACCCCTATGGATGGAGATACGCAGTATTTT. Filled out from reference TRBV5-4 and TRBJ2-3, the complete variable domain reads ETGVTQSPTHLIKTRGQQVTLRCSSQSGHNTVSWYQQALGQGPQFIFQYYREEENGRGNFPPRFSGLQFPNYSSELNVNALELDDSALYLCVSSHATPMDGDTQYFGPGTRLTVL.

This clonotype was seen only once. Just one base apart from a much larger clone, this may be a read error. No conserved phenylalanine or tryptophan ends this CDR3, so it is likely a read error. The gene calls are TRBV5-1 and TRBJ2-7; no definite D call. This CDR3 comprises 11 residues. The V gene lost 4 bases and the J gene lost 3 bases, with 5 bases spanning the gap. Germline V gene data show CDR1 as SGHRS and CDR2 as YFSETQ. The CDR3 DNA reads as TGCGCCAGCAGCGCTGACTACGAGCAGTACTCC. This gives the protein CASSADYEQYS.

The chain carries TRBV5-1 and TRBJ2-1; D is unresolved. V shed 0 bases and J shed 8 bases, with 12 bases lying between them. Germline assignment: CDR1 SGHRS and CDR2 YFSETQ. The CDR3 runs to 14 residues. The CDR3 spells CASSLASSSDEQFF. Here the CDR3 DNA reads TGCGCCAGCAGCTTGGCCAGCTCGAGTGATGAGCAGTTCTTC.

This clonotype turned up a few times. V gene TRBV20-1 combines with J gene TRBJ2-5, with D perhaps TRBD2 (6 bases). Germline V lookup: CDR1 DFQATT, CDR2 SNEGSKA (reference sequence). Trimming left V 8 bases short and J 1 base short, with 14 bases between. The CDR3 is made up of 13 amino acids. This CDR3 is CSSEDSGQETQYF. The CDR3 DNA reads as TGCAGTAGCGAGGATAGCGGCCAAGAGACCCAGTACTTC.

The chain joins TRBV20-1 to TRBJ2-7; 8 nucleotides agree with TRBD2. The CDR3 contains 14 residues. Germline values: CDR1 DFQATT, CDR2 SNEGSKA (reference sequence). The trim removed 4 bases at V and 3 bases at J, leaving 8 bases unmatched. The CDR3 protein is CSATPAGGRYEQYF. DNA of the CDR3: TGCAGTGCTACTCCGGCGGGAGGTCGCTACGAGCAGTACTTC.

In this sample, this clonotype turned up a few times. This chain links TRBV7-2 with TRBJ2-7; D call uncertain. V was clipped by 5 bases and J by 7 bases, with 18 bases between them. The CDR3 extends over 14 amino acids. Per the germline V gene, CDR1 is SGHTA and CDR2 is FQGNSA. The CDR3 DNA sequence: TGTGCCAGCAGCCTAGACTGGGTCTTTGGGGAGCAGTACTTC. Translated: CASSLDWVFGEQYF.

The chain's CDR3 is CSARDPRQVGSPLHF. CDR3 coding DNA: TGCAGTGCTAGAGACCCACGACAGGTCGGTTCACCCCTCCACTTT. The chain is built from TRBV20-1 and TRBJ1-6; possibly TRBD1 for D (6 bases). The ends were cut back, 0 bases at V and 9 bases at J, with 15 bases in the middle. In germline, CDR1 is DFQATT, CDR2 SNEGSKA (reference sequence). The CDR3 consists of 15 residues.

J is TRBJ2-1 and V is TRBV29-1, with 11 bases identical to TRBD1. This CDR3 spans 13 amino acids. The V gene end was trimmed by 7 bases and the J gene end by 5 bases; junction bases not matched to a gene: 4. Germline CDR1 is SQVTM and CDR2 is ANQGSEA. The CDR3 DNA reads TGCAGCGGTGGACAGGGGGCTCACAATGAGCAGTTCTTC. It translates to CSGGQGAHNEQFF.

This clonotype was counted only a few times. The chain uses TRBV18 and TRBJ2-1; 8 bases are shared with TRBD2. The CDR3 totals 15 residues. CDR1 and CDR2 (germline): KGHSH, LQKENI. The junction had 8 bases not matched to a gene; V was cut back by 6 bases and J by 4 bases. CDR3 nucleotide sequence: TGTGCCAGCTCTCGGTCTGCTAGCGGGTACAATGAGCAGTTCTTC. Amino acid sequence: CASSRSASGYNEQFF.

This clonotype was picked up one time. The rearrangement joins TRBV20-1 to TRBJ2-5; a weak D match, TRBD1 (6 bases). Germline CDR1 is DFQATT and CDR2 is SNEGSKA (reference sequence). With 0 bases removed from V and 4 bases from J, the gap between germline ends came to 15 bases. This CDR3 has 15 residues. DNA of the CDR3: TGCAGTGCTAGAGATCCCTGGGGGCCAGGAGAGACCCAGTACTTC. Residues: CSARDPWGPGETQYF.

This clonotype was detected only a few times. V usage is TRBV7-2 and J usage is TRBJ2-5, with TRBD1 matching over 9 bases. V shed 5 bases and J 5 bases; nucleotides not matched to a gene: 6. CDR1 SGHTA and CDR2 FQGNSA come from the germline V gene. The CDR3 is 14 amino acids. CDR3: CASSQGQGWETQYF. In DNA, the CDR3 is TGTGCCAGCAGCCAGGGACAGGGATGGGAGACCCAGTACTTC. Full variable domain (remainder filled in from reference TRBV7-2 and TRBJ2-5): GAGVSQSPSNKVTEKGKDVELRCDPISGHTALYWYRQSLGQGLEFLIYFQGNSAPDKSGLPSDRFSAERTGGSVSTLTIQRTQQEDSAVYLCASSQGQGWETQYFGPGTRLLVL.

This chain links TRBV29-1 with TRBJ1-5, with TRBD1 matching 8 bases. This CDR3 is built from 13 residues. J lost 6 bases, V lost 7 bases, and 8 bases had no gene match. The germline V gene encodes CDR1 SQVTM and CDR2 ANQGSEA. CDR3 in amino acids: CSALGQGGQPQHF. Written as DNA, the CDR3 is TGCAGCGCCCTTGGACAGGGCGGTCAGCCCCAGCATTTT. The entire variable domain, with the rest obtained from reference TRBV29-1 and TRBJ1-5, is as follows: SAVISQKPSRDICQRGTSLTIQCQVDSQVTMMFWYRQQPGQSLTLIATANQGSEATYESGFVIDKFPISRPNLTFSTLTVSNMSPEDSSIYLCSALGQGGQPQHFGDGTRLSIL.

This clonotype was seen many times. The rearrangement links TRBV5-1 to TRBJ2-6; D is uncertain. The CDR3 is 14 amino acids. Germline loops: CDR1 SGHRS, CDR2 YFSETQ. Trimming removed 4 bases from V and 1 base from J, with 6 bases in between. The CDR3 loop reads CASSPGSGANVLTF. DNA for the CDR3: TGCGCCAGCAGCCCAGGTTCTGGGGCCAACGTCCTGACTTTC.

This chain connects TRBV10-3 to TRBJ2-7; 10 nucleotides align to TRBD1. V gave up 5 bases and J gave up 3 bases; unmatched junction bases: 4. Germline CDR1 reads ENHRY; CDR2 reads SYGVKD. The CDR3 length is 14 residues. The CDR3 loop is CAISTGTGVYEQYF. CDR3 bases: TGTGCCATCAGTACCGGGACAGGGGTCTACGAGCAGTACTTC.

The genes are TRBV5-4 and TRBJ2-4; maybe TRBD1 (5 bases). Germline V gene data show CDR1 as SGHNT and CDR2 as YYREEE (reference sequence). This CDR3 has 16 amino acids. The V gene lost 6 bases and the J gene lost 0 bases, with 16 bases spanning the gap. The CDR3 is CASTSGRAGAKNIQYF. CDR3 bases: TGTGCCAGCACCTCGGGCAGGGCAGGAGCCAAAAACATTCAGTACTTC. Using reference TRBV5-4 and TRBJ2-4 for the parts outside the CDR3, the full variable domain is ETGVTQSPTHLIKTRGQQVTLRCSSQSGHNTVSWYQQALGQGPQFIFQYYREEENGRGNFPPRFSGLQFPNYSSELNVNALELDDSALYLCASTSGRAGAKNIQYFGAGTRLSVL.

In its sample, this clonotype was seen a few times. The gene calls are TRBV5-1 and TRBJ2-6, with TRBD2 as a possible D gene (6 bases). Germline V CDR1 and CDR2: SGHRS, YFSETQ. V was shortened by 3 bases and J by 0 bases, with 13 bases between the two germline ends. The CDR3 consists of 17 residues. The CDR3 nucleotides read TGCGCCAGCAGCTCGACGGGACTGACCTCTGGGGCCAACGTCCTGACTTTC. Its translation: CASSSTGLTSGANVLTF.

This chain joins TRBV29-1 and TRBJ2-1; no firm D call. Trimming stripped 3 bases from V and 6 bases from J, with 6 bases between. The CDR3 length is 11 residues. The germline V gene has CDR1 SQVTM and CDR2 ANQGSEA. The CDR3: CSVDLGNEQFF. CDR3 in DNA: TGCAGCGTTGACCTGGGCAATGAGCAGTTCTTC.

This clonotype was counted only a few times. V usage is TRBV5-1 and J usage is TRBJ2-3; TRBD2 matches at 10 bases. Germline V gene lookup returns CDR1 SGHRS and CDR2 YFSETQ. The trim removed 4 bases at V and 0 bases at J, leaving 5 bases unmatched. The CDR3 contains 16 residues. This CDR3 is CASSLPTSGSTDTQYF. CDR3 sequence (DNA): TGCGCCAGCAGCCTACCGACTAGCGGGAGCACAGATACGCAGTATTTT.

The CDR3 sequence is CASSPRDWGSYNEQFF. The CDR3 bases are TGTGCCAGCAGCCCACGGGACTGGGGCTCCTACAATGAGCAGTTCTTC. The rearrangement joins TRBV3-1 to TRBJ2-1; D is possibly TRBD2 (6 bases). Trimming shortened V by 4 bases and J by 0 bases, and 13 bases separated the two germline ends. Germline V lookup: CDR1 LGHDT, CDR2 YNNKEL (reference sequence). The CDR3 covers 16 residues.

The rearrangement joins TRBV6-1 to TRBJ2-7; 9 nucleotides align to TRBD2. CDR3 length equals 18 residues. V was clipped by 7 bases and J by 4 bases; unmatched bases: 20. Germline V gene data show CDR1 as MNHNS and CDR2 as SASEGT. The CDR3 DNA reads as TGTGCCAGCAACGAGGGGGGGTGGCTAGCGGGACGGTCGTACGAGCAGTACTTC. Translating it yields CASNEGGWLAGRSYEQYF.

This clonotype came up a few times. The chain couples TRBV19 to TRBJ2-7, with 7 bases aligning to TRBD2. Looked up from germline, CDR1 is LNHDA and CDR2 is SQIVND (reference sequence). Unmatched junction bases numbered 4, after V lost 3 bases and J lost 5 bases. The CDR3 loop spans 13 amino acids. CDR3 sequence: CASSMAGVHEQYF. DNA for the CDR3: TGTGCCAGTAGTATGGCGGGAGTTCACGAGCAGTACTTC. Complete variable domain (other parts from reference TRBV19 and TRBJ2-7): DGGITQSPKYLFRKEGQNVTLSCEQNLNHDAMYWYRQDPGQGLRLIYYSQIVNDFQKGDIAEGYSVSREKKESFPLTVTSAQKNPTAFYLCASSMAGVHEQYFGPGTRLTVT.

This clonotype was seen a few times. The J gene is TRBJ1-4, the V gene TRBV20-1; the D is unclear. The CDR3 is 13 residues long. V was shortened by 3 bases and J by 10 bases, with 15 bases between the two germline ends. CDR1 is DFQATT and CDR2 is SNEGSKA in the germline V gene (reference sequence). The CDR3 sequence: CSASPGPLGKLFF. CDR3 nucleotide sequence: TGCAGTGCTAGCCCGGGCCCACTAGGAAAACTGTTTTTT.

The V and J genes are TRBV27 and TRBJ2-7, with D uncertain. Trimming took off 5 bases at V and 2 bases at J, with 10 bases between the two ends. CDR1 and CDR2 from the germline V gene are MNHEY and SMNVEV (reference sequence). CDR3 length: 13 amino acids. CDR3 sequence (DNA): TGTGCCAGCAGTCCACAGTTGACCTACGAGCAGTACTTC. Amino acids: CASSPQLTYEQYF.

The V and J genes are TRBV5-1 and TRBJ1-1; 11 nucleotides agree with TRBD1. From germline, CDR1 is SGHRS and CDR2 YFSETQ. V was clipped by 0 bases and J by 8 bases; unmatched bases: 6. This CDR3 comprises 15 residues. The CDR3 bases are TGCGCCAGCAGCTTGGACGGACAGGGGGCGATCGAAGCTTTCTTT. Translating it yields CASSLDGQGAIEAFF.